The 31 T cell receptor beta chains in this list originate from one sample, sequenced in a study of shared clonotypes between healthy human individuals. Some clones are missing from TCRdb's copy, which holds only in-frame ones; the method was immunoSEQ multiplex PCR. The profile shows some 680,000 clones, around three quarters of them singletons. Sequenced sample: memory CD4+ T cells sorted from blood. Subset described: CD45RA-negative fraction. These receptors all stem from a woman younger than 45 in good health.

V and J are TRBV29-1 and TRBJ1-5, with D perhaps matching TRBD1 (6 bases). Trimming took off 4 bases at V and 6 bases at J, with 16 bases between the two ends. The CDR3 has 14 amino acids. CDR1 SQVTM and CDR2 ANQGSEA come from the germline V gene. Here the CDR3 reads CSVAEGLGGQPQHF. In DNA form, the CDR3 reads TGCAGCGTTGCAGAGGGTCTAGGGGGTCAGCCCCAGCATTTT.

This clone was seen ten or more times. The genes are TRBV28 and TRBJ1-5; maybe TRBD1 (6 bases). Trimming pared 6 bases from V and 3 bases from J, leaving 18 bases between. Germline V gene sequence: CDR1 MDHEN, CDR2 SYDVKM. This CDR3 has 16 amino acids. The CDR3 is CASRHTGQGLNQPQHF. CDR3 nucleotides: TGTGCCAGCAGACACACGGGACAAGGCCTCAATCAGCCCCAGCATTTT.

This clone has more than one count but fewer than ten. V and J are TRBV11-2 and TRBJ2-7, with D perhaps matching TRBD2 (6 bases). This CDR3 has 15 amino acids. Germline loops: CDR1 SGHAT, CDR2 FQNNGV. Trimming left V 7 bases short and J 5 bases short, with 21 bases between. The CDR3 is CASTTGAGTHNEQYF. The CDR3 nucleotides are TGTGCCAGCACCACTGGGGCGGGGACCCACAACGAGCAGTACTTC.

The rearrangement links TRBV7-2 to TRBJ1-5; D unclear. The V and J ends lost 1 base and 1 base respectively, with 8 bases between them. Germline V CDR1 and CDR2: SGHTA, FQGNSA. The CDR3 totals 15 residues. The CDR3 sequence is CASSLGVGSNQPQHF. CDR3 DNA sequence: TGTGCCAGCAGCTTAGGAGTAGGGAGCAATCAGCCCCAGCATTTT.

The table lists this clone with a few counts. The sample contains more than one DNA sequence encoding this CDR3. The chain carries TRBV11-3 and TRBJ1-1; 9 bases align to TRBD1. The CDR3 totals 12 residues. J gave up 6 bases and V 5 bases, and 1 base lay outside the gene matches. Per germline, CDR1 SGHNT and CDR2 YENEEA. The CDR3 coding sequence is TGTGCCAGCAGCGGACAGGGGTCTGAAGCTTTCTTT. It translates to CASSGQGSEAFF.

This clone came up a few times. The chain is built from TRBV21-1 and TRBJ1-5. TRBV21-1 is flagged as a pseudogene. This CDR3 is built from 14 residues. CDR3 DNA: TGTGCCAGCGTCGGGGGGGTTCCAATCAAACCCCAGCATTTT. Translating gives CASVGGVPIKPQHF.

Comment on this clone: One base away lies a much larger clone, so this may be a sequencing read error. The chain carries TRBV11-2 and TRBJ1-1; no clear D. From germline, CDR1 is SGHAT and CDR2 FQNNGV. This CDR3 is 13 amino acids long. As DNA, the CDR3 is TGTACCAGCAGCTTATTTCGCAACACTGAAGCTTTCTTT. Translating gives CTSSLFRNTEAFF.

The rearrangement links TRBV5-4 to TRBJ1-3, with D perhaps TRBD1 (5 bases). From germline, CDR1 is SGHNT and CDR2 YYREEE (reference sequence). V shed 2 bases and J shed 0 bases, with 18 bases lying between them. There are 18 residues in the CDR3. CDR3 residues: CASSLDLPGVSSGNTIYF. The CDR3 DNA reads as TGTGCCAGCAGCTTAGATCTGCCGGGGGTTAGCTCTGGAAACACCATATATTTT.

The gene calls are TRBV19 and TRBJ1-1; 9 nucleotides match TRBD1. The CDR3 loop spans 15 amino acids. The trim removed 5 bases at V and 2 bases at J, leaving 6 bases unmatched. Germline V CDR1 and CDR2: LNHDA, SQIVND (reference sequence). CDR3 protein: CASSPRQGENTEAFF. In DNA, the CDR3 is TGTGCCAGTAGTCCTCGACAGGGGGAAAACACTGAAGCTTTCTTT.

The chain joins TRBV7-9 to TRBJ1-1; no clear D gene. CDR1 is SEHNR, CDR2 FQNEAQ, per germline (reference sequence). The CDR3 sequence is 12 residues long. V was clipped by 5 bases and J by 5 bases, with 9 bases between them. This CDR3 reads CASSVDPTEAFF. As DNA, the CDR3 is TGTGCCAGCAGCGTCGACCCGACTGAAGCTTTCTTT.

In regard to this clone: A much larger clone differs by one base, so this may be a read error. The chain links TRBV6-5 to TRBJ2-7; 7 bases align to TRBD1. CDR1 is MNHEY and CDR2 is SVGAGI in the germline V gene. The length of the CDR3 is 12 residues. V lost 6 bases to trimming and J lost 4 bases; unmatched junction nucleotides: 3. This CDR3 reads CASSRQGYEQYF. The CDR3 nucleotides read TGTGCCAGCAGCCGACAGGGATACGAGCAGTACTTC.

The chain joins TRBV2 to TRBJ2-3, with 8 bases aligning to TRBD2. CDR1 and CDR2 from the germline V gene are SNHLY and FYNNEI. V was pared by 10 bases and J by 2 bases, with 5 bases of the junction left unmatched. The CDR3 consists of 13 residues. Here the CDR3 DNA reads TGTGCCACCGAGCGGGGGACCACAGATACGCAGTATTTT. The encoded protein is CATERGTTDTQYF.

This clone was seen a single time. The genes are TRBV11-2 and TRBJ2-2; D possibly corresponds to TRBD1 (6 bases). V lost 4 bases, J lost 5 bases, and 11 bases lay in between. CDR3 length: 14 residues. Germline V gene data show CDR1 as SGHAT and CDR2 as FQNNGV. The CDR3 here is CASSSNRETGELFF. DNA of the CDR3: TGTGCCAGCAGCTCTAACAGGGAAACCGGGGAGCTGTTTTTT.

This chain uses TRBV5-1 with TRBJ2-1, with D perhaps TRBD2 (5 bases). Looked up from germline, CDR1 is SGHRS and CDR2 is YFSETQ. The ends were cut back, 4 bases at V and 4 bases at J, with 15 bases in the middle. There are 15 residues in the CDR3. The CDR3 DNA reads TGCGCCAGCAGCCCCGGCGGGCTAGAGTACAATGAGCAGTTCTTC. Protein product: CASSPGGLEYNEQFF.

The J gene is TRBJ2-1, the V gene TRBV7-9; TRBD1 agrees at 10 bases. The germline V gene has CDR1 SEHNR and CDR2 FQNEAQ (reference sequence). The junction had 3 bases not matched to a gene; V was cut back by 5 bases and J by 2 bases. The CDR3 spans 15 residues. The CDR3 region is CASSPDRGTYNEQFF. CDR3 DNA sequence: TGTGCCAGCAGCCCGGACAGGGGGACCTACAATGAGCAGTTCTTC.

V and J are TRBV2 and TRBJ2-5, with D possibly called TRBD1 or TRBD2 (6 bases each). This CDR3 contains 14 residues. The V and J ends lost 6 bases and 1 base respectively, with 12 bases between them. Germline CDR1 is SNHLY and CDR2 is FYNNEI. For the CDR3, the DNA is TGTGCCAGCAGCCACAGGGAGGCCCAAGAGACCCAGTACTTC. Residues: CASSHREAQETQYF.

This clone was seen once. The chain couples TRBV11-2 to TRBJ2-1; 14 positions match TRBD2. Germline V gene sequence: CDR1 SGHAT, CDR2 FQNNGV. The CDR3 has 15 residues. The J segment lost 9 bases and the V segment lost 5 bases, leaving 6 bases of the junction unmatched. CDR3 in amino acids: CASSVGTSGRTEQFF. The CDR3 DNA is TGTGCCAGCAGCGTGGGGACTAGCGGGAGAACTGAGCAGTTCTTC.

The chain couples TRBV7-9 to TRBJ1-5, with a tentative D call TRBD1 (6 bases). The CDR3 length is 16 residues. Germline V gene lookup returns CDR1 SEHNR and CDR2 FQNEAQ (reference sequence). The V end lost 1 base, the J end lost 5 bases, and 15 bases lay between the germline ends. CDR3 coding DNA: TGTGCCAGCAGCTTAGGAGACAGGTCTAGGGATCAGCCCCAGCATTTT. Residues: CASSLGDRSRDQPQHF.

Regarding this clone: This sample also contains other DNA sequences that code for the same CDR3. The CDR3 DNA sequence: TGTGCCAGCAGAACAGGGGCGGGAAACACCATATATTTT. Amino acids: CASRTGAGNTIYF. The chain couples TRBV6-5 to TRBJ1-3; 7 bases map to TRBD1. Per germline, CDR1 MNHEY and CDR2 SVGAGI. CDR3 length equals 13 residues. V shed 6 bases, J shed 4 bases, and the junction held 3 bases outside the gene matches.

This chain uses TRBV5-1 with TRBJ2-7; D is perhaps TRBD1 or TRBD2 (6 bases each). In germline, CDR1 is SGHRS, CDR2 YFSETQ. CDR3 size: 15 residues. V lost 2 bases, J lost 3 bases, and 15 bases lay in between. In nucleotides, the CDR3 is TGCGCCAGCAGCTTACAGGGAGGAGGCATCTACGAGCAGTACTTC. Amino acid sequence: CASSLQGGGIYEQYF.

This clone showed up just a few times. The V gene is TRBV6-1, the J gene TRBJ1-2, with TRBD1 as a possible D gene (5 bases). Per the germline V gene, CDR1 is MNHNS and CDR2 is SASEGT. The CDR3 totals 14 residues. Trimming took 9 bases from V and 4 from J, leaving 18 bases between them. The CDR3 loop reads CASAGGGAGYGYTF. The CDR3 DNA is TGTGCCAGTGCGGGGGGGGGTGCTGGCTATGGCTACACCTTC.

CDR3 in DNA: TGTGCCAGCCGACGGACTTCCTTGGGGGAGAAACTGTTTTTT. Encoded protein: CASRRTSLGEKLFF. The chain carries TRBV6-5 and TRBJ1-4, with D possibly being TRBD1 (5 bases). The CDR3 loop spans 14 amino acids. Germline V gene lookup returns CDR1 MNHEY and CDR2 SVGAGI. The V and J ends lost 8 bases and 11 bases respectively, with 21 bases between them.

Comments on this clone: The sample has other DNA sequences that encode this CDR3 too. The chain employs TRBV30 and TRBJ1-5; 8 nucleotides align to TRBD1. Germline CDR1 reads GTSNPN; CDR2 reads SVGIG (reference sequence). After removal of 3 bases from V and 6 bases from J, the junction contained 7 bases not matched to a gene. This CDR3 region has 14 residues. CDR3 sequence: CAWSGQGAGQPQHF. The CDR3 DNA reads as TGTGCCTGGAGCGGTCAGGGGGCGGGTCAGCCCCAGCATTTT.

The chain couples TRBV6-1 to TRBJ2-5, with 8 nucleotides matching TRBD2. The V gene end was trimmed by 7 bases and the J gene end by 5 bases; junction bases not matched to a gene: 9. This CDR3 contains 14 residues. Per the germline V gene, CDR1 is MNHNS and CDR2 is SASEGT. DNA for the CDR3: TGTGCCAGCACCGGCGGGAGGTCTATGGAGACCCAGTACTTC. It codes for CASTGGRSMETQYF.

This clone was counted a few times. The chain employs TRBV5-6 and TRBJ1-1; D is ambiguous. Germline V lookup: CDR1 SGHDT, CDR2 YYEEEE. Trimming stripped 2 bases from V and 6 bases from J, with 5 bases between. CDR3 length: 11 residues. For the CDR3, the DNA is TGTGCCAGCAGCTTCTTGGCTGAAGCTTTCTTT. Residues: CASSFLAEAFF.

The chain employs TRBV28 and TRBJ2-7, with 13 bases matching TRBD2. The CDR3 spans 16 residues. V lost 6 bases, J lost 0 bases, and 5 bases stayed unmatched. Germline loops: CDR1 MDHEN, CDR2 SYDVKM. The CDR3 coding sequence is TGTGCCAGCAGGGGACTAGCGGGGCTGTACTCCTACGAGCAGTACTTC. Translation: CASRGLAGLYSYEQYF.

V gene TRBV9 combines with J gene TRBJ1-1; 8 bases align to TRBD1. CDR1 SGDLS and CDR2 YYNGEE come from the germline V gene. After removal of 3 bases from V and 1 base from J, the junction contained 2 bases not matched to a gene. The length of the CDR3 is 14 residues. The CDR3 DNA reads TGTGCCAGCAGCGCCGGGACAGGGAACACTGAAGCTTTCTTT. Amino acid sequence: CASSAGTGNTEAFF.

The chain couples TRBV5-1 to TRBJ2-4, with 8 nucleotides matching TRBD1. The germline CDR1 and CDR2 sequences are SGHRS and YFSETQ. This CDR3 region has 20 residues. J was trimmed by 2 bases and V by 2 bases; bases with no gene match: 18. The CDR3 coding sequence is TGCGCCAGCAGCTTTGTTGCAGGGGGCGAATCCCAACGGCCCAAAAACATTCAGTACTTC. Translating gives CASSFVAGGESQRPKNIQYF.

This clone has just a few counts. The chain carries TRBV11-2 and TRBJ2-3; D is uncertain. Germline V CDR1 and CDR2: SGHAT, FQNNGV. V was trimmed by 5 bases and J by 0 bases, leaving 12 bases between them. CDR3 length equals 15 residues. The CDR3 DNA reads TGTGCCAGCAGCCGGCAGTGGAGTAGCACAGATACGCAGTATTTT. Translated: CASSRQWSSTDTQYF.

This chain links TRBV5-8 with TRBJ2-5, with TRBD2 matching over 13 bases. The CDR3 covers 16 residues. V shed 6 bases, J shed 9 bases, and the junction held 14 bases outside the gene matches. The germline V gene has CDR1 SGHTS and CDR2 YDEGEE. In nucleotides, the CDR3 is TGTGCCAGCAACCGACAACCGGGACTAGCGGGAATGTCCCAGTACTTC. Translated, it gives CASNRQPGLAGMSQYF.

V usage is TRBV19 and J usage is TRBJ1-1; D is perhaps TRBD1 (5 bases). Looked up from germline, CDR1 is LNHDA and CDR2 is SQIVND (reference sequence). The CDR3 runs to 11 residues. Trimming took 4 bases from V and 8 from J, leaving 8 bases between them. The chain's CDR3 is CASSKRDEAFF. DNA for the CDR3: TGTGCCAGTAGTAAGAGGGACGAAGCTTTCTTT.